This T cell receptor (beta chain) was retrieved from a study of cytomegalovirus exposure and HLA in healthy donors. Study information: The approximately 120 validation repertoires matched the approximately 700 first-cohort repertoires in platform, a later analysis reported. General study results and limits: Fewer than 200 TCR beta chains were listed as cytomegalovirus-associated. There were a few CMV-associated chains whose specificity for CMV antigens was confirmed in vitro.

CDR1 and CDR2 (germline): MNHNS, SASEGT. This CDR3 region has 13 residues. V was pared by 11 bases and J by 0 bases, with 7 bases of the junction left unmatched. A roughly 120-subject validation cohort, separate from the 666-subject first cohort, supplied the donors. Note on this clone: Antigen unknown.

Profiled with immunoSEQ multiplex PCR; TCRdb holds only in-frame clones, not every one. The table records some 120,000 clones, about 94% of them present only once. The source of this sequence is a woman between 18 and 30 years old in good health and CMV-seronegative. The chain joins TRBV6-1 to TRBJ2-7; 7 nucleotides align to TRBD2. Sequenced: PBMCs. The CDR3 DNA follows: TGTGCCGGGGGAGGGACCCTCTCCTACGAGCAGTACTTC. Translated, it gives CAGGGTLSYEQYF.